This T cell receptor beta chain appears in the sequencing data of a study of long-term antiretroviral therapy in people with HIV. The ends were cut back, 1 base at V and 3 bases at J, with 15 bases in the middle. Germline CDR1 is KGHSH and CDR2 is LQKENI. The CDR3 consists of 16 residues. The run of the v3.0 immunoSEQ assay was at survey level. Generated by immunoSEQ multiplex PCR, the TCRdb table keeps only in-frame clones and is missing some. The repertoire holds some 25,000 clones, with 70% to 85% as singletons. The TCR originated in a man between 45 and 60 years old with HIV. The input for sequencing was unsorted PBMCs, taken 3 years after starting antiretroviral therapy. This chain links TRBV18 with TRBJ2-5; weak D call: TRBD2 (6 bases). In DNA form, the CDR3 reads TGTGCCAGCTCACCACTTGGGACGGGAGCGGAAGAGACCCAGTACTTC. Its translation is CASSPLGTGAEETQYF. The full variable domain, with the rest looked up from reference TRBV18 and TRBJ2-5, is NAGVMQNPRHLVRRRGQEARLRCSPMKGHSHVYWYRQLPEEGLKFMVYLQKENIIDESGMPKERFSAEFPKEGPSILRIQQVVRGDSAAYFCASSPLGTGAEETQYFGPGTRLLVL.